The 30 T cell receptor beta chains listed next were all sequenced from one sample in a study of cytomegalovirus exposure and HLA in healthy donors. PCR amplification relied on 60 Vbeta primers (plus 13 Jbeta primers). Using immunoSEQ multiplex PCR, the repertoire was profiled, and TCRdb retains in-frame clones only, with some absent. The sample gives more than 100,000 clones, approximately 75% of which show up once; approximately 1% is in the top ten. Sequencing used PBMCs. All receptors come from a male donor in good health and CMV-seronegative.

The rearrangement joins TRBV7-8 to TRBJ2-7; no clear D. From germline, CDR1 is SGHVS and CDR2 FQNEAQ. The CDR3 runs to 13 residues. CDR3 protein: CASQEVRLNEQYF. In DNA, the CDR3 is TGTGCATCGCAAGAGGTTCGCCTCAACGAGCAGTACTTC.

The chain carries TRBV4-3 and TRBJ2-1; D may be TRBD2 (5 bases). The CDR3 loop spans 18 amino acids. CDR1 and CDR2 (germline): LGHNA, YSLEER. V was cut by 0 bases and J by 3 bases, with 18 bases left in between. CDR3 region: CASSQDSRAAILYNEQFF. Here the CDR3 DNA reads TGCGCCAGCAGCCAAGATTCGAGGGCCGCTATACTCTACAATGAGCAGTTCTTC.

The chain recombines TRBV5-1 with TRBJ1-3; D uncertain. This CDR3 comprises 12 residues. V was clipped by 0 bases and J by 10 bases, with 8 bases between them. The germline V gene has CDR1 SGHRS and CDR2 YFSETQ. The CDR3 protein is CASSLDPGTIYF. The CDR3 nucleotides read TGCGCCAGCAGCTTGGACCCGGGGACCATATATTTT.

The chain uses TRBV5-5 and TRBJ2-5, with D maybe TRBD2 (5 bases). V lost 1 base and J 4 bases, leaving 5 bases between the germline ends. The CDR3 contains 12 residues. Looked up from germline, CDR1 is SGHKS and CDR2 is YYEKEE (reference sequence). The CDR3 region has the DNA TGTGCCAGCAGCTTGACTAGAGAGACCCAGTACTTC. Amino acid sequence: CASSLTRETQYF.

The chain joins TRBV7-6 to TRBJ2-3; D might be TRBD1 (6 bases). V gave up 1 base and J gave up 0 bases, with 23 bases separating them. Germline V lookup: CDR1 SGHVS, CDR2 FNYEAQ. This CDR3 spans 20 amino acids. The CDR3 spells CASSLDPSSGTFFSTDTQYF. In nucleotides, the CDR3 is TGTGCCAGCAGCTTAGATCCCTCGTCCGGGACATTCTTCAGCACAGATACGCAGTATTTT. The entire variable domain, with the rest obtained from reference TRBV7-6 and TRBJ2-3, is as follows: GAGVSQSPRYKVTKRGQDVALRCDPISGHVSLYWYRQALGQGPEFLTYFNYEAQQDKSGLPNDRFSAERPEGSISTLTIQRTEQRDSAMYRCASSLDPSSGTFFSTDTQYFGPGTRLTVL.

The CDR3 DNA reads TGTGCCAGCAGCGAAAAACGGGTGGCCCCCACAGATACGCAGTATTTT. It specifies CASSEKRVAPTDTQYF. The chain combines TRBV7-6 with TRBJ2-3; D is unclear. The V gene lost 5 bases and the J gene lost 2 bases, with 17 bases spanning the gap. Germline lookup yields CDR1 SGHVS and CDR2 FNYEAQ. This CDR3 region has 16 residues. The full variable domain, with the rest looked up from reference TRBV7-6 and TRBJ2-3, is GAGVSQSPRYKVTKRGQDVALRCDPISGHVSLYWYRQALGQGPEFLTYFNYEAQQDKSGLPNDRFSAERPEGSISTLTIQRTEQRDSAMYRCASSEKRVAPTDTQYFGPGTRLTVL.

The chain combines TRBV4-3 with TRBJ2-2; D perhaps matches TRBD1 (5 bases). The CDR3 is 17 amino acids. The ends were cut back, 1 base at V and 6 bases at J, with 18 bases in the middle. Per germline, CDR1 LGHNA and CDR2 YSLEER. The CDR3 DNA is TGCGCCAGCAGCCAAGCCCTAGGAAGGGAAGGGGCCGGGGAGCTGTTTTTT. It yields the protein CASSQALGREGAGELFF.

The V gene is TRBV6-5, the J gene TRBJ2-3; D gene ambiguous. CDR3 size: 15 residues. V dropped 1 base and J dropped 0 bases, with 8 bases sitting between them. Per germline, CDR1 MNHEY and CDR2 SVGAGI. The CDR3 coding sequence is TGTGCCAGCAGTTACTGGCCAAAAAGCACAGATACGCAGTATTTT. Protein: CASSYWPKSTDTQYF.

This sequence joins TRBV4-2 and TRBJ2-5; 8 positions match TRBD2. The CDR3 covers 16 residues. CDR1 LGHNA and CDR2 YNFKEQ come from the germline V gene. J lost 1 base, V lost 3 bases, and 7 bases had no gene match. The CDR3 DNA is TGTGCCAGCAGCCAGGGAAGCGGGGGCCGCCAAGAGACCCAGTACTTC. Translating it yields CASSQGSGGRQETQYF.

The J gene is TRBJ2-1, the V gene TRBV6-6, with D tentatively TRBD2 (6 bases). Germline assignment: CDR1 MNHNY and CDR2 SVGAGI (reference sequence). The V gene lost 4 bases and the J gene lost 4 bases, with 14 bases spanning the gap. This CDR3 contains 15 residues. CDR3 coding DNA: TGTGCCAGCAGTTTAGCGGATCTCGATTACAATGAGCAGTTCTTC. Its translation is CASSLADLDYNEQFF.

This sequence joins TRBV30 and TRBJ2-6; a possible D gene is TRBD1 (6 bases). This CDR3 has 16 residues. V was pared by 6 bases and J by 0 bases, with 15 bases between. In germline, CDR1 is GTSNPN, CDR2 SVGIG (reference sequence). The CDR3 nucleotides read TGTGCCTGCTCGGACAGTATGAACTCTGGGGCCAACGTCCTGACTTTC. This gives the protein CACSDSMNSGANVLTF.

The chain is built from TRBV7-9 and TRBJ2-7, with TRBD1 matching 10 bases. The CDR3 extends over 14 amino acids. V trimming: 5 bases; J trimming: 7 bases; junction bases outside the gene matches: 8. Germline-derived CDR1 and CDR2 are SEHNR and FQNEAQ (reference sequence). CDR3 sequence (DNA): TGTGCCAGCAGCCGAGGGACAGGGGTTTATGAGCAGTACTTC. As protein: CASSRGTGVYEQYF.

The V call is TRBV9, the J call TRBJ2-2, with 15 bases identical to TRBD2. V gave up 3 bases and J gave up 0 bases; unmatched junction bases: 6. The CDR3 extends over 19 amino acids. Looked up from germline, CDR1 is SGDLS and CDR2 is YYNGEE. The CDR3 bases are TGTGCCAGCAGCGCCGGGGGACTAGCGGGGGGCCCGAACACCGGGGAGCTGTTTTTT. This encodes CASSAGGLAGGPNTGELFF.

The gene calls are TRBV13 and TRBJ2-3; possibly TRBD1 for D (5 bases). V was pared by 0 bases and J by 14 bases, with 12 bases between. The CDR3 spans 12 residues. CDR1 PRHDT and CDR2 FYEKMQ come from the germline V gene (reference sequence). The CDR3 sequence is CASSLGNQGWYF. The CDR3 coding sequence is TGTGCCAGCAGCTTAGGCAATCAGGGATGGTATTTT.

CDR3 residues: CASSSQGGNTEAFF. The CDR3 nucleotides read TGTGCCAGCAGCTCCCAGGGGGGGAACACTGAAGCTTTCTTT. The V and J genes are TRBV7-9 and TRBJ1-1, with TRBD1 matching 7 bases. This CDR3 contains 14 residues. Germline V gene lookup returns CDR1 SEHNR and CDR2 FQNEAQ (reference sequence). V shed 4 bases, J shed 1 base, and the junction held 3 bases outside the gene matches.

CDR3 nucleotide sequence: TGTGCCAGCAGCCCCGGGGCCAGCAGGGGCTACGAGCAGTACTTC. It codes for CASSPGASRGYEQYF. The chain recombines TRBV7-2 with TRBJ2-7, with D possibly being TRBD1 (6 bases). The CDR3 is 15 amino acids. V lost 5 bases, J lost 3 bases, and 17 bases lay in between. Germline V lookup: CDR1 SGHTA, CDR2 FQGNSA.

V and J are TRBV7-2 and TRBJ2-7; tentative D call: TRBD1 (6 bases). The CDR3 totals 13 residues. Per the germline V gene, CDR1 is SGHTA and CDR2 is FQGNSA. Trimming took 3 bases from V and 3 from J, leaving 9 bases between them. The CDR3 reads CASSLGHLYEQYF. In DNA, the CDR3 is TGTGCCAGCAGCTTGGGACACCTCTACGAGCAGTACTTC.

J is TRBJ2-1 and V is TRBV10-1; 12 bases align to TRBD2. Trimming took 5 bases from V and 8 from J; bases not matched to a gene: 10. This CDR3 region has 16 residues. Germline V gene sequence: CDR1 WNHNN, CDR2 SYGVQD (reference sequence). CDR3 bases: TGCGCCAGCAGTCCGACTAGCGGGGGTGTGAGCGATGAGCAGTTCTTC. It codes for CASSPTSGGVSDEQFF.

As DNA, the CDR3 is TGTGCCAGCAGCTCAAACAGGGGGAGGAGGGACATTCAGTACTTC. This encodes CASSSNRGRRDIQYF. The V call is TRBV5-8, the J call TRBJ2-4, with 8 bases fitting TRBD1. The CDR3 spans 15 residues. Trimming removed 3 bases from V and 8 bases from J; junction bases left unmatched: 10. Germline values: CDR1 SGHTS, CDR2 YDEGEE.

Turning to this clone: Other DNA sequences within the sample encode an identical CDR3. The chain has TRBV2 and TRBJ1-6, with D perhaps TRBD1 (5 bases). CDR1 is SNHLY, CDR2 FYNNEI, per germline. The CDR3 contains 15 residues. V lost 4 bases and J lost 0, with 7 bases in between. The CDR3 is CASSGGSSYNSPLHF. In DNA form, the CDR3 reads TGTGCCAGCAGTGGGGGCAGCTCCTATAATTCACCCCTCCACTTT.

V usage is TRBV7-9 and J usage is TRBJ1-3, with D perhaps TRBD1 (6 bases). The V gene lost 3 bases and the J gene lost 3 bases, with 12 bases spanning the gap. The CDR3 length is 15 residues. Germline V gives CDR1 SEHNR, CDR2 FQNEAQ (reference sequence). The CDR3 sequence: CASSFTGTNGNTIYF. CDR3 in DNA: TGTGCCAGCAGCTTCACCGGGACAAATGGAAACACCATATATTTT.

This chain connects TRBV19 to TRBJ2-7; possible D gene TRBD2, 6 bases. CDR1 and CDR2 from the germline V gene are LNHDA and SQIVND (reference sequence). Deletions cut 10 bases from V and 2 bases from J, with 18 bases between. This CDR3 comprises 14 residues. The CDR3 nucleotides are TGTGCCACCTCATTCGGGGGAGGAACCTACGAGCAGTACTTC. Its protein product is CATSFGGGTYEQYF.

CDR3 in DNA: TGTGCCAGCAGTCGGCAGGGGGGCTCCTACGAGCAGTACTTC. It is translated as CASSRQGGSYEQYF. The chain recombines TRBV2 with TRBJ2-7; the D gene is possibly TRBD1 (7 bases). Trimming took off 5 bases at V and 0 bases at J, with 11 bases between the two ends. Germline values: CDR1 SNHLY, CDR2 FYNNEI. The CDR3 is 14 residues long. Full variable domain (missing parts from reference TRBV2 and TRBJ2-7): EPEVTQTPSHQVTQMGQEVILRCVPISNHLYFYWYRQILGQKVEFLVSFYNNEISEKSEIFDDQFSVERPDGSNFTLKIRSTKLEDSAMYFCASSRQGGSYEQYFGPGTRLTVT.

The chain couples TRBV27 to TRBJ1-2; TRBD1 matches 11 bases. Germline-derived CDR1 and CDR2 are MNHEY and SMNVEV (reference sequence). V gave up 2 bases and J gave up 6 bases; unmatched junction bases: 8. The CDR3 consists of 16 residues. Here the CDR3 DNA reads TGTGCCAGCAGTTTAACCAACCTGGGACAGGGGGATGGCTACACCTTC. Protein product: CASSLTNLGQGDGYTF.

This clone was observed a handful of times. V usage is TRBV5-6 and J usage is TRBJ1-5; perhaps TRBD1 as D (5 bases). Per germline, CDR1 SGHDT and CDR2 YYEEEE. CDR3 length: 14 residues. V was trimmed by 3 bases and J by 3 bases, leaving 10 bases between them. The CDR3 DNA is TGTGCCAGCAGCTGGCGGGGACCCAATCAGCCCCAGCATTTT. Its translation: CASSWRGPNQPQHF.

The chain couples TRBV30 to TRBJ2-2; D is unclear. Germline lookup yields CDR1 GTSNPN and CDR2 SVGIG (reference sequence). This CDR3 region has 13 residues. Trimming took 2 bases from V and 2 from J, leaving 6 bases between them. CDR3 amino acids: CAWSRRNTGELFF. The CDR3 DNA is TGTGCCTGGAGTAGGAGAAACACCGGGGAGCTGTTTTTT.

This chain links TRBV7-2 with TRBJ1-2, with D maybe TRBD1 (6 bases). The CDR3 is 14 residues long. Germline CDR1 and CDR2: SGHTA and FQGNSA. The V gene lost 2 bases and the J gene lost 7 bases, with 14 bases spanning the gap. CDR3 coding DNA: TGTGCCAGCAGCTTAAGTCAGGCAGGGGTTGGCTACACCTTC. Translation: CASSLSQAGVGYTF.

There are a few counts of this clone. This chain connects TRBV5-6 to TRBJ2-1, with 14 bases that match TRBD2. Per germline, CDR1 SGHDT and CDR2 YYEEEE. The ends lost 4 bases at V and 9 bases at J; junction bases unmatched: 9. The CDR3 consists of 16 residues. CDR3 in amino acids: CASSPGLAGGLGEQFF. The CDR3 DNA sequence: TGTGCCAGCAGCCCCGGACTAGCGGGGGGTTTGGGTGAGCAGTTCTTC.

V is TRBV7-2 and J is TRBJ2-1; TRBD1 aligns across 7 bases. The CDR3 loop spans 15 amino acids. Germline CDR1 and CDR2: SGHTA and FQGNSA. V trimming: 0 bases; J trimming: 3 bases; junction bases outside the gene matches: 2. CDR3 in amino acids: CASSLARDSYNEQFF. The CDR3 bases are TGTGCCAGCAGCTTAGCCCGGGACAGCTACAATGAGCAGTTCTTC.

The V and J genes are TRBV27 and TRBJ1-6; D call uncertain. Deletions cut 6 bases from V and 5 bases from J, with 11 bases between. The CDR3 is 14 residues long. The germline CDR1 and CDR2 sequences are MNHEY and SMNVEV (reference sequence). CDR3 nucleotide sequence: TGTGCCAGCAGACTACCTTTTAATAATTCACCCCTCCACTTT. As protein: CASRLPFNNSPLHF.